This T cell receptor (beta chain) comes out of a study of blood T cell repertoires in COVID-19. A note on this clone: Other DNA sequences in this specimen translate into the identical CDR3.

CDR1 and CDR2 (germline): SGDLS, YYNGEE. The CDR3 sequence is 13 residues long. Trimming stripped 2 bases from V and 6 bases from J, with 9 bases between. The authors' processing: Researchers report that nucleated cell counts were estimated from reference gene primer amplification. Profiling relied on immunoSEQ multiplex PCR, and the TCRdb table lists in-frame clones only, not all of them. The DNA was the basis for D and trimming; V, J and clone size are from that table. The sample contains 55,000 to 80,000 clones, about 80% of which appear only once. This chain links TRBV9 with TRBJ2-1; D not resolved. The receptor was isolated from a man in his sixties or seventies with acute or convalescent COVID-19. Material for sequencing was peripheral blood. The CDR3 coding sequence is TGTGCCAGCAGCGTCAATACGGGCAATGAGCAGTTCTTC. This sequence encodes CASSVNTGNEQFF.